These T cell receptor beta chains were read from a single sample in a study of cytomegalovirus exposure and HLA in healthy donors. The method was immunoSEQ multiplex PCR; TCRdb's version includes in-frame clones alone and lacks a portion of them. This sample's clone table lists roughly 90,000 clones. The material sequenced was PBMCs. The origin of the receptors is a man aged 50-60 years in good health and CMV-seropositive. Both conserved end residues are part of each CDR3. The D gene is left open where the match is weak.

>TRBJ2-1|TRBV2|TRBD2
TGTGCCAGCAGAAGACTAGCGGATAGCCACAATGAGCAGTTCTTC
CASRRLADSHNEQFF
>TRBJ2-6|TRBV18|-
TGTGCCAGCTCACCACAAGACTTCTCTGGGGCCAACGTCCTGACTTTC
CASSPQDFSGANVLTF
>TRBJ1-6|TRBV6-5|TRBD1
TGTGCCAGCAGTTACTATGGACAGGGAGGTAATTCACCCCTCCACTTT
CASSYYGQGGNSPLHF
>TRBJ2-6|TRBV5-1|-
TGCGCCAGCAGCTTGCGTTCTTCTGGGGCCAACGTCCTGACTTTC
CASSLRSSGANVLTF
>TRBJ1-5|TRBV4-2|TRBD1
TGTGCCAGCAGCCAACTCCGGGACAGAAATAGCAATCAGCCCCAGCATTTT
CASSQLRDRNSNQPQHF
>TRBJ1-2|TRBV2|TRBD1
TGTGCCAGCAAACTTGACAGGGGAGGTAACTATGGCTACACCTTC
CASKLDRGGNYGYTF
>TRBJ1-1|TRBV5-1|-
TGCGCCAGCACACGAGAAACAGGGTCAAACACTGAAGCTTTCTTT
CASTRETGSNTEAFF
>TRBJ2-1|TRBV7-3|TRBD2
TGTGCCAGCAGCCCGGGACTAGCGGGAGACTACAATGAGCAGTTCTTC
CASSPGLAGDYNEQFF
>TRBJ1-2|TRBV7-9|-
TGTGCCAGCAGCTTACACTGGGCCGCAACCCGGATAAACTATGGCTACACCTTC
CASSLHWAATRINYGYTF
>TRBJ2-4|TRBV5-1|-
TGCGCCAGCAGCCCAGAGGGAATAGCCAAAAACATTCAGTACTTC
CASSPEGIAKNIQYF
>TRBJ1-1|TRBV10-2|-
TGCGCCAGTCACAGTCGGAACACTGAAGCTTTCTTT
CASHSRNTEAFF
>TRBJ2-7|TRBV29-1|-
TGCAGCGTTTACGCCGGGAGCTTTGTCTCCTACGAGCAGTACTTC
CSVYAGSFVSYEQYF
>TRBJ2-1|TRBV7-9|TRBD2
TGTGCCAGCAGCCCCCCCAGCGGGAGGGAGCAGTTCTTC
CASSPPSGREQFF
>TRBJ1-1|TRBV30|TRBD1
TGTGCCTGGAGTGTAGAGGGACAGGGTGGGGTTATGGCTTTCTTT
CAWSVEGQGGVMAFF
>TRBJ1-5|TRBV7-3|-
TGTGCCAGCAGCTTTGATCGGAATCAGCCCCAGCATTTT
CASSFDRNQPQHF
>TRBJ1-1|TRBV19|-
TGTGCCAGTAGTATAGCGGCGGGGGGCAGTACTAACACTGAAGCTTTCTTT
CASSIAAGGSTNTEAFF
>TRBJ1-1|TRBV5-1|-
TGCGCCAGCAGCTTGGACAGGGACACTGAAGCTTTCTTT
CASSLDRDTEAFF
>TRBJ1-4|TRBV18|-
TGTGCCAGCTCACCCACGGAGGCCGGTTTTGGTGAAAAACTGTTTTTT
CASSPTEAGFGEKLFF
>TRBJ2-5|TRBV2|-
TGTGCCAGCATTATCCGGAGGGCAGGATGGGAGACCCAGTACTTC
CASIIRRAGWETQYF
>TRBJ2-2|TRBV29-1|-
TGCAGCGTTTCTAGTCCCGGGGAGCTGTTTTTT
CSVSSPGELFF
>TRBJ1-1|TRBV7-9|TRBD1
TGTGCCAGCAGCTTACAGGGACAGGAGAACACTGAAGCTTTCTTT
CASSLQGQENTEAFF
>TRBJ1-4|TRBV7-9|TRBD1
TGTGCCAGCTTCGCTGGGACAGATGAAAAACTGTTTTTT
CASFAGTDEKLFF
>TRBJ1-4|TRBV5-6|TRBD1
TGTGCCAGCAGCTTGACCGGGACAGAGGCTGAAAAACTGTTTTTT
CASSLTGTEAEKLFF
>TRBJ1-1|TRBV7-9|-
TGTGCCAGCAGCGCTACAGGGAACACTGAAGCTTTCTTT
CASSATGNTEAFF
>TRBJ2-1|TRBV29-1|TRBD2
TGCAGCGTTGGGGGGGGACTAGCTATCAATGAGCAGTTCTTC
CSVGGGLAINEQFF
>TRBJ1-1|TRBV18|-
TGTGCCAGCTCACCCTCACAATATGAAGCTTTCTTT
CASSPSQYEAFF
>TRBJ2-6|TRBV7-2|TRBD1
TGTGCCGAGGGACAGGAAGCCGGGGCCAACGTCCTGACTTTC
CAEGQEAGANVLTF
>TRBJ2-1|TRBV7-9|TRBD2
TGTGCCAGCAGCGGAGGGCTAGCGGGAGAATTAGAAAGTTACAATGAGCAGTTCTTC
CASSGGLAGELESYNEQFF
>TRBJ1-2|TRBV9|-
TGTGCCAGCAGCGCCCACGGACAGACCTATGGCTACACCTTC
CASSAHGQTYGYTF
>TRBJ2-1|TRBV11-3|TRBD2
TGTGCCAGCAGCGGCCCGGGACTAGCGGACCAAAGCTCCTACAATGAGCAGTTCTTC
CASSGPGLADQSSYNEQFF
>TRBJ2-7|TRBV11-1|-
TGTGCCAGCAGCTCTCCTTCTTCCTACGAGCAGTACTTC
CASSSPSSYEQYF
>TRBJ2-5|TRBV18|-
TGTGCCAGCTCACCAGGGGGCGGGGAGACCCAGTACTTC
CASSPGGGETQYF
>TRBJ2-1|TRBV7-9|-
TGTGCCAGCAGCTTCAATGGGGTTAGCGGCACCTACAATGAGCAGTTCTTC
CASSFNGVSGTYNEQFF
>TRBJ2-1|TRBV6-6|-
TGTGCCAGCACCACAGACAGCCCCTTATACAATGAGCAGTTCTTC
CASTTDSPLYNEQFF
>TRBJ2-1|TRBV19|TRBD2
TGTGCCAGTAGTATAGCGCGGGACTACTACAATGAGCAGTTCTTC
CASSIARDYYNEQFF
>TRBJ2-5|TRBV29-1|TRBD2
TGCAGCGCCACCGGGCGACTAGCGGGAGGGCCTAGGGAGACCCAGTACTTC
CSATGRLAGGPRETQYF
>TRBJ2-7|TRBV12-5|-
TGTGCTAGTGGTCCCGGGATAGACTACGAGCAGTACTTC
CASGPGIDYEQYF
>TRBJ1-1|TRBV11-3|-
TGTGCCAGCAGCTCCTTAACCCTTAGGGGGAACACTGAAGCTTTCTTT
CASSSLTLRGNTEAFF
>TRBJ2-1|TRBV4-3|TRBD2
TGCGCCAGCAGCCAAGGGGGGACTAGCGGGATGTTGAGGTACAATGAGCAGTTCTTC
CASSQGGTSGMLRYNEQFF
>TRBJ1-1|TRBV2|-
TGTGCCAACAGGGAGGGCCATCTTACTGAAGCTTTCTTT
CANREGHLTEAFF